This T cell receptor beta chain was sequenced during a study of shared clonotypes between healthy human individuals. Study observations and caveats: Shared clonotypes across all four donors exceeded non-shared ones in generation probability.

Notes on this clone: As yet, its antigen is unknown.

Both subsets, CD45RA+ naive and CD45RA-negative memory, were split from the CD4+ cells. The CDR3 has 13 residues. The ends were cut back, 3 bases at V and 1 base at J, with 6 bases in the middle. Germline V gene data show CDR1 as WNHNN and CDR2 as SYGVQD (reference sequence). Sequenced by immunoSEQ multiplex PCR; TCRdb stores in-frame clones only, minus some. The sample includes 330,000 or so clones, around 74% seen only once; the top ten take about a tenth. The sequence was obtained from a young man in good health. This chain joins TRBV10-1 and TRBJ1-2, with D hard to call. Specimen: memory CD4+ T cells sorted from blood. Specified subset: CD45RA-negative fraction. In nucleotides, the CDR3 is TGCGCCAGCAGTGACCGCGGTAACTATGGCTACACCTTC. Translated, it gives CASSDRGNYGYTF.